The sequence of this T cell receptor (beta chain) was determined in a study of blood T cell repertoires in COVID-19. Overall study: From the United States, Italy and Spain came samples of acute and convalescent COVID-19.

Study processing details: The assay estimated nucleated cells by amplifying reference gene primers. Assay: immunoSEQ multiplex PCR; the TCRdb copy retains only in-frame clones and omits some. The DNA gave D and trimming, while V, J and clone size come from that table. This table holds 130,000 to 150,000 clones, almost 85% found once. Participant ages covered about 18 to 95 years across approximately 25 US areas. Germline V gene sequence: CDR1 LNHDA, CDR2 SQIVND (reference sequence). The CDR3 loop spans 15 amino acids. Trimming cost V 7 bases and J 4 bases, with 19 bases left between them. Sequenced input: PBMCs or T cells enriched from blood (not recorded which). The chain uses TRBV19 and TRBJ1-2, with D possibly being TRBD1 (5 bases). This TCR derives from a man between 40 and 49 years old with acute COVID-19. This chain's CDR3 is CASTLRHGHLYGYTF. Here the CDR3 DNA reads TGTGCCAGTACCCTTCGCCACGGACACCTCTATGGCTACACCTTC.